The next 3 T cell receptor beta chains were all read from a single sample in a study of T cells in Graves' hyperthyroidism and ophthalmopathy. Using RNA transcripts as the source, TCR beta CDR3 regions were amplified. TCR CDR3 underwent first-round RT-PCR with the HTBI primer set. Each CDR3 protein is one row after TCRdb ran MiXCR on the multiplex PCR reads. The table lists around 280,000 distinct CDR3 sequences, roughly 13% of them singletons. The source material was blood. All receptors come from a woman aged 40 to 50 with Graves' hyperthyroidism.

This chain uses TRBV7-9 with TRBJ2-2; 8 bases fit TRBD2. The CDR3 length is 15 residues. V shed 5 bases, J shed 5 bases, and the junction held 7 bases outside the gene matches. Germline CDR1 and CDR2: SEHNR and FQNEAQ (reference sequence). The CDR3 spells CASSETGTSTGELFF. The CDR3 DNA is TGTGCCAGCAGCGAAACCGGGACTAGTACCGGGGAGCTGTTTTTT.

This clonotype was counted a few times. The chain couples TRBV25-1 to TRBJ2-3, with 7 nucleotides matching TRBD2. CDR1 and CDR2 (germline): MGHDK, SYGVNS. The length of the CDR3 is 14 residues. V gave up 6 bases and J gave up 2 bases; unmatched junction bases: 5. CDR3 nucleotides: TGTGCCAGCAGAAGCGGGGTTTCCACAGATACGCAGTATTTT. Translated, it gives CASRSGVSTDTQYF.

This chain links TRBV24-1 with TRBJ1-2; D gene unclear. This CDR3 is built from 14 residues. Trimming pared 4 bases from V and 3 bases from J, leaving 11 bases between. The V gene's germline CDR1 is KGHDR and CDR2 SFDVKD. The CDR3 is CATSEPGTDYGYTF. The CDR3 DNA follows: TGTGCCACCAGTGAGCCGGGAACTGACTATGGCTACACCTTC.